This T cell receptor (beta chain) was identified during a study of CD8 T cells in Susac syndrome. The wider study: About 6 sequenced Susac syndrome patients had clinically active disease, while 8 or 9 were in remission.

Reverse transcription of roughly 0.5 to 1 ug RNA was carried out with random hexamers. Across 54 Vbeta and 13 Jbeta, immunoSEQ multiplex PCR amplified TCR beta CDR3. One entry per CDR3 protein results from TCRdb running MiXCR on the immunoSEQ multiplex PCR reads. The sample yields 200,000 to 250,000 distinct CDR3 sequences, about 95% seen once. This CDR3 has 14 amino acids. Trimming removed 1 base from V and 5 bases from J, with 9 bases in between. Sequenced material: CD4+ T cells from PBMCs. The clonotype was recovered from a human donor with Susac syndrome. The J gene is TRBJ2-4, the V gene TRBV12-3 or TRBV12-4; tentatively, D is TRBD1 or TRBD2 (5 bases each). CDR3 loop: CASSLDTGQNIQYF. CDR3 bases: TGTGCCAGCAGTTTAGACACGGGACAAAACATTCAGTACTTC.